Listed below are T cell receptor beta chains from one sample, sequenced in a study of T cells in Graves' hyperthyroidism and ophthalmopathy. TCRdb redid the calling of the multiplex PCR reads with MiXCR, one entry per CDR3 protein. The sample holds hundreds of thousands of distinct CDR3 sequences, less than 25% seen once. Sequenced sample: blood. These receptors all stem from a young man with Graves' ophthalmopathy. The CDR3 runs from the conserved cysteine through the conserved F or W. The order of the fields is J gene, V gene, CDR3 protein.

J: TRBJ2-1
V: TRBV5-1
CDR3: CASSSGLAGGPYNEQFF

J: TRBJ2-7
V: TRBV5-1
CDR3: CASRPTSGRTYEQYF

J: TRBJ1-5
V: TRBV28
CDR3: CASSFPRTRSNRDSNQPQHF

J: TRBJ2-7
V: TRBV7-3
CDR3: CASSLSGTYSGEQYF

J: TRBJ1-1
V: TRBV20-1
CDR3: CSARDRRGMNTEAFF

J: TRBJ2-7
V: TRBV30
CDR3: CAWSPPIYREREQYF

J: TRBJ2-2
V: TRBV5-8
CDR3: CASSSWSGGNTGELFF

J: TRBJ1-5
V: TRBV6-2/TRBV6-3
CDR3: CASSYPGQINQPQHF

J: TRBJ2-7
V: TRBV4-1
CDR3: CASSQVAGATYEQYF

J: TRBJ2-1
V: TRBV28
CDR3: CASSDPGGPFYNEQFF

J: TRBJ2-7
V: TRBV28
CDR3: CATGGVLKQYF

J: TRBJ1-2
V: TRBV6-1
CDR3: CASSDTLAGYTF

J: TRBJ2-3
V: TRBV27
CDR3: CASSLLAQYRDTQYF

J: TRBJ2-3
V: TRBV12-3/TRBV12-4
CDR3: CASSFRLTAPDTQYF

J: TRBJ1-2
V: TRBV10-3
CDR3: CAISGPGTGVYGYTF

J: TRBJ1-1
V: TRBV5-1
CDR3: CASSWGQGATEAFF

J: TRBJ2-7
V: TRBV28
CDR3: CASRLTDSGYEQYF

J: TRBJ1-5
V: TRBV28
CDR3: CASSYLWSNQPQHF

J: TRBJ1-5
V: TRBV10-3
CDR3: CAISEQGAGQPQHF

J: TRBJ1-6
V: TRBV11-2
CDR3: CTSSPEGYNSPLHF

J: TRBJ1-5
V: TRBV19
CDR3: CASRDSGQPQHF

J: TRBJ2-2
V: TRBV13
CDR3: CASSGAGVSTGELFF

J: TRBJ2-1
V: TRBV20-1
CDR3: CSASRGPSYNEQFF

J: TRBJ1-1
V: TRBV18
CDR3: CASSPLNRGQNTEAFF

J: TRBJ2-2
V: TRBV30
CDR3: CAWSVDSRTGELFF

J: TRBJ2-5
V: TRBV4-3
CDR3: CASSQDLARGKETQYF

J: TRBJ2-4
V: TRBV28
CDR3: CASSLVGGGNIQYF

J: TRBJ2-5
V: TRBV12-3/TRBV12-4
CDR3: CASIPRGLAGGGETQYF

J: TRBJ2-3
V: TRBV27
CDR3: CASSLLGASTDTQYF

J: TRBJ2-1
V: TRBV7-2
CDR3: CASSFSTTPYNEQFF

J: TRBJ1-5
V: TRBV12-3/TRBV12-4
CDR3: CASSLGGASSQPQHF

J: TRBJ1-4
V: TRBV4-1
CDR3: CASSQGRIGRATNEKLFF

J: TRBJ2-2
V: TRBV5-1
CDR3: CASSLRSRLPIGELFF

J: TRBJ1-2
V: TRBV28
CDR3: CASSLMGFVGYTF

J: TRBJ2-7
V: TRBV24-1
CDR3: CATSDGNYEQYF

J: TRBJ1-5
V: TRBV18
CDR3: CASSPEHIVNQPQHF